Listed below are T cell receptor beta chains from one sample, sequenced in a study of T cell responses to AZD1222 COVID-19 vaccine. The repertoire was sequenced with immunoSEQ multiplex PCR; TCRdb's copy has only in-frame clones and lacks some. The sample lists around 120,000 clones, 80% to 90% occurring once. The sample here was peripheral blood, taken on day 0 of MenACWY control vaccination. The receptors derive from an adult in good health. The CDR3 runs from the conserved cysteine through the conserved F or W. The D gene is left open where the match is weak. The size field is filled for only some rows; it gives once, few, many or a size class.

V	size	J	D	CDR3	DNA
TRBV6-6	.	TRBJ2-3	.	CASSYRSTTDTQYF	TGTGCCAGCAGTTACAGATCCACCACAGATACGCAGTATTTT
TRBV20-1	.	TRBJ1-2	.	CSASPQDYGYTF	TGCAGTGCTAGTCCCCAAGACTATGGCTACACCTTC
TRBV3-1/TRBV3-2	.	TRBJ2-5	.	CASSPQGVEETQYF	TGTGCCAGCAGCCCACAGGGAGTAGAAGAGACCCAGTACTTC
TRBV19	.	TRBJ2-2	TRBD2	CASSIGPSGGANTGELFF	TGTGCCAGTAGTATAGGGCCTAGCGGGGGGGCGAACACCGGGGAGCTGTTTTTT
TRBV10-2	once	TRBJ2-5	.	CASSGPGAGETQYF	TGCGCCAGCAGTGGCCCAGGGGCTGGAGAGACCCAGTACTTC
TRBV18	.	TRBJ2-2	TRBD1	CASSPPWDRGTGELFF	TGTGCCAGCTCACCACCCTGGGACAGGGGTACCGGGGAGCTGTTTTTT
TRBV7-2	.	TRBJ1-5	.	CASSLGGGIPSNQPQHF	TGTGCCAGCAGCTTAGGGGGGGGAATCCCTAGCAATCAGCCCCAGCATTTT
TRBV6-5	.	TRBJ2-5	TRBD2	CASSYWDYGNEETQYF	TGTGCCAGCAGTTACTGGGACTACGGGAATGAAGAGACCCAGTACTTC
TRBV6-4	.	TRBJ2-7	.	CASSPDGYEQYF	TGTGCCAGCAGTCCCGATGGCTACGAGCAGTACTTC
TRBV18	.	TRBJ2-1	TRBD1	CASSPGTGSYNEQFF	TGTGCCAGCTCACCCGGGACAGGGTCCTACAATGAGCAGTTCTTC
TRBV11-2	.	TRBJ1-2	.	CASSPTGNYYGYTF	TGTGCCAGCAGCCCCACAGGGAACTACTATGGCTACACCTTC
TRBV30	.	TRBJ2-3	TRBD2	CAWSEGLPSTDTQYF	TGTGCCTGGAGTGAGGGACTACCCAGCACAGATACGCAGTATTTT
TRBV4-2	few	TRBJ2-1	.	CASSQEGGSSSYNEQFF	TGTGCCAGCAGCCAAGAAGGCGGATCAAGCTCCTACAATGAGCAGTTCTTC
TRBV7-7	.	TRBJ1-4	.	CASSLSGENEKLFF	TGTGCTAGCAGCTTATCAGGGGAGAATGAAAAACTGTTTTTT
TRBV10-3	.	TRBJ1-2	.	CAISDLGGLGYTF	TGTGCCATCAGTGATCTGGGGGGGCTTGGCTACACCTTC
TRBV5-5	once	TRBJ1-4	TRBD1	CASSTAGTGYEKLFF	TGTGCCAGCAGCACCGCCGGGACAGGGTACGAAAAACTGTTTTTT
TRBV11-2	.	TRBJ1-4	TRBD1	CASSQGQGREKLFF	TGTGCCAGCAGCCAAGGACAGGGTCGGGAAAAACTGTTTTTT
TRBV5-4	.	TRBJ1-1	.	CASSFPMNTEAFF	TGTGCCAGCAGCTTCCCCATGAACACTGAAGCTTTCTTT
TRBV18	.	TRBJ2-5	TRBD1	CASSVGTGRFKETQYF	TGTGCCAGCTCAGTAGGGACAGGGAGATTCAAAGAGACCCAGTACTTC
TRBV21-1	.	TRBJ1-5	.	CASSKREKDTSRLYQPQHF	TGTGCCAGCAGCAAAAGAGAGAAGGACACCTCAAGGCTCTATCAGCCCCAGCATTTT
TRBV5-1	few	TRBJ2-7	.	CASSLEGYEQYF	TGCGCCAGCAGCTTGGAGGGGTACGAGCAGTACTTC
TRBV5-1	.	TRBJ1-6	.	CASSLGWANNSPLHF	TGCGCCAGCAGCTTGGGGTGGGCTAATAATTCACCCCTCCACTTT
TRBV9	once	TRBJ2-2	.	CASSVGPEFGELFF	TGTGCCAGCAGCGTAGGGCCCGAATTCGGGGAGCTGTTTTTT
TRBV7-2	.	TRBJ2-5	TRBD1	CASSFPGQAQETQYF	TGTGCCAGCAGCTTTCCAGGACAGGCCCAAGAGACCCAGTACTTC
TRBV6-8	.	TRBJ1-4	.	CASSYSVATNEKLFF	TGTGCCAGCAGTTACTCGGTAGCAACTAATGAAAAACTGTTTTTT
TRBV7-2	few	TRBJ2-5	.	CASSLEYGRETQYF	TGTGCCAGCAGCTTAGAGTATGGGAGAGAGACCCAGTACTTC
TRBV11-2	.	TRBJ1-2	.	CASSSRPTGKHGYTF	TGTGCCAGCAGCTCGCGACCTACAGGGAAGCATGGCTACACCTTC
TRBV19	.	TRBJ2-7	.	CASSPRVTAYEQYF	TGTGCCAGTAGTCCCAGGGTAACGGCCTACGAGCAGTACTTC
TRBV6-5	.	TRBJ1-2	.	CASSYSPTDYGYTF	TGTGCCAGCAGTTACTCGCCGACGGACTATGGCTACACCTTC
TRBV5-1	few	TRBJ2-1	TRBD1	CASSTTQTGGKSNEQFF	TGCGCCAGCAGCACGACCCAGACAGGGGGCAAGTCCAATGAGCAGTTCTTC
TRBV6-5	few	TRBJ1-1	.	CASSSTGVNTEAFF	TGTGCCAGCAGTTCTACAGGAGTGAACACTGAAGCTTTCTTT
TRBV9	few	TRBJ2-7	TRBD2	CASSSGGHRLLLYEQYF	TGTGCCAGCAGCTCGGGAGGCCACAGGTTACTACTCTACGAGCAGTACTTC
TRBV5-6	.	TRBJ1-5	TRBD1	CASSLGTGRSSSQPQHF	TGTGCCAGCAGCTTGGGGACAGGGAGAAGTTCTTCTCAGCCCCAGCATTTT
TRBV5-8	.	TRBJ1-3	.	CASSYRSAGNTIYF	TGTGCCAGCAGCTATAGGAGTGCTGGAAACACCATATATTTT
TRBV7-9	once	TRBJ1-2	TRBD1	CASRTGVYGYTF	TGTGCCAGCAGGACAGGGGTCTATGGCTACACCTTC
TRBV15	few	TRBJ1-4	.	CATSRVPDATNEKLFF	TGTGCCACCAGCAGAGTACCGGATGCAACTAATGAAAAACTGTTTTTT
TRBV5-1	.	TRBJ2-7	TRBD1	CASRHDRGYYEQYF	TGCGCCAGCAGACATGACAGGGGATACTACGAGCAGTACTTC
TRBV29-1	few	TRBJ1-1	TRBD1	CSVATGGLGEAFF	TGCAGCGTTGCGACAGGGGGGTTGGGTGAAGCTTTCTTT
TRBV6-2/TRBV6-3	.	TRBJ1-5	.	CASSDSVRALQPQHF	TGTGCCAGCAGTGACTCGGTCAGGGCATTACAGCCCCAGCATTTT
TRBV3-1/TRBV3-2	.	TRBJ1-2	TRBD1	CASSKTTGRNYGYTF	TGTGCCAGCAGTAAAACGACAGGGAGGAACTATGGCTACACCTTC
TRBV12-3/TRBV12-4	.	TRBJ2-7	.	CASSWGSYEQYF	TGTGCCAGCAGTTGGGGCTCCTACGAGCAGTACTTC
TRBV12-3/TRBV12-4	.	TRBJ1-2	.	CASSFKERYGYTF	TGTGCCAGCAGTTTCAAGGAGCGTTATGGCTACACCTTC